A single sample is the source of the 28 T cell receptor beta chains below, sequenced in a study of identical twins (dated by TCRdb to 2016 to 2017). Receptor libraries were prepared by 5' RACE. This sample was sequenced with an Illumina HiSeq 2000. TCRdb reran the public reads through fastp at Q25 and MiXCR, keeping productive beta chains. Entries are consolidated by CDR3 protein sequence, retaining the most common genes and DNA. For this sample there are 350,000 to 500,000 distinct CDR3 sequences; about 18% appear just once. The top ten clonotypes cover 12% of the sample. The sample comprised naive T cells sorted from blood. The label giving this sample's cell subset or site can be read as: cells isolated with a human naive T-cell isolation kit. The source of these receptors is a man in his forties or fifties in good health.

On this clonotype itself: Given a much more abundant clone one base away, this may be a read error. The J gene is TRBJ2-1, the V gene TRBV3-1; the D is unclear. Trimming pared 3 bases from V and 4 bases from J, leaving 13 bases between. This CDR3 contains 15 residues. CDR1 and CDR2 from the germline V gene are LGHDT and YNNKEL (reference sequence). The CDR3 DNA reads TGTGCCAGCAGCCATCGGACGGCCCGATACAATGAGCAGTTCTTC. Amino acids: CASSHRTARYNEQFF.

This clonotype has only a few counts. The chain carries TRBV7-2 and TRBJ1-5; maybe TRBD1 (6 bases). This CDR3 region has 13 residues. The V end lost 6 bases, the J end lost 7 bases, and 13 bases lay between the germline ends. Germline CDR1 and CDR2: SGHTA and FQGNSA. CDR3 DNA: TGTGCCAGCAGTCCAAACAGGGAGCAGCCCCAGCATTTT. It codes for CASSPNREQPQHF.

This clonotype was detected ten times or more. CDR3 in DNA: TGTGCCAGCGGCAATCTGAGGCGTCCCGGGGAGCTGTTTTTT. Its protein product is CASGNLRRPGELFF. The chain joins TRBV11-2 to TRBJ2-2, with unresolved D. Germline CDR1 is SGHAT and CDR2 is FQNNGV. The CDR3 sequence is 14 residues long. With 8 bases removed from V and 6 bases from J, the gap between germline ends came to 16 bases.

The chain combines TRBV28 with TRBJ2-5, with D possibly TRBD1 on 5 matching bases. Germline CDR1 reads MDHEN; CDR2 reads SYDVKM. The length of the CDR3 is 15 residues. V gave up 1 base and J gave up 4 bases, with 13 bases separating them. The CDR3: CASSLSSAGPETQYF. The CDR3 DNA sequence: TGTGCCAGCAGTTTATCTTCTGCAGGGCCAGAGACCCAGTACTTC.

The genes are TRBV12-3 or TRBV12-4 and TRBJ2-2, with 11 bases matching TRBD2. CDR3 length: 17 residues. Trimming took 1 base from V and 2 from J; bases not matched to a gene: 3. The CDR3 sequence is CASSLELAGGNTGELFF. DNA for the CDR3: TGTGCCAGCAGTTTAGAGCTAGCGGGAGGCAACACCGGGGAGCTGTTTTTT.

This clonotype appeared many times. V is TRBV5-6 and J is TRBJ2-1; 10 nucleotides match TRBD1. This CDR3 has 15 amino acids. The V and J ends lost 0 bases and 4 bases, in that order; junction bases with no gene match: 1. From germline, CDR1 is SGHDT and CDR2 YYEEEE. CDR3 in DNA: TGTGCCAGCAGCTTGGGGACAGGGGGGTACAATGAGCAGTTCTTC. Translating gives CASSLGTGGYNEQFF.

This chain joins TRBV12-3 or TRBV12-4 and TRBJ2-7; D unresolved. CDR3 length: 12 residues. V was shortened by 4 bases and J by 6 bases, with 10 bases between the two germline ends. This chain's CDR3 is CASSSPGLEQYF. The CDR3 DNA sequence: TGTGCCAGCAGTTCACCGGGTCTCGAGCAGTACTTC.

This clonotype was seen a handful of times. The rearrangement joins TRBV6-5 to TRBJ2-3; the match to TRBD2 covers 7 bases. With 4 bases clipped from V and 1 base from J, the junction kept 5 bases outside the gene matches. Germline CDR1 is MNHEY and CDR2 is SVGAGI. The CDR3 is made up of 15 amino acids. The CDR3 sequence: CASSSRTRGTDTQYF. In nucleotides, the CDR3 is TGTGCCAGCAGTTCCCGGACTAGGGGCACAGATACGCAGTATTTT.

This clonotype was detected only a few times. The gene calls are TRBV24-1 and TRBJ1-1, with 9 bases aligning to TRBD1. The trim removed 12 bases at V and 7 bases at J, leaving 8 bases unmatched. CDR1 and CDR2 (germline): KGHDR, SFDVKD. CDR3 length: 12 residues. CDR3 sequence (DNA): TGTGCCGCGTCCCGGACAGGGGTTGAAGCTTTCTTT. Translation gives CAASRTGVEAFF.

CDR3 bases: TGTGCCAGCAGGGAAAACAGCTTACCGTACAATGAGCAGTTCTTC. It specifies CASRENSLPYNEQFF. The J gene is TRBJ2-1, the V gene TRBV12-3 or TRBV12-4, with D hard to call. The length of the CDR3 is 15 residues. Trimming cost V 6 bases and J 4 bases, with 16 bases left between them.

The rearrangement joins TRBV27 to TRBJ2-3, with 9 bases identical to TRBD2. Germline V gene data show CDR1 as MNHEY and CDR2 as SMNVEV (reference sequence). J lost 3 bases, V lost 3 bases, and 7 bases had no gene match. This CDR3 has 16 residues. The CDR3 DNA sequence: TGTGCCAGCAGTTTTAGACTAGCGGAAGAGACAGATACGCAGTATTTT. It encodes CASSFRLAEETDTQYF.

This clonotype was counted once. This chain connects TRBV28 to TRBJ1-2, with 7 bases matching TRBD1. V lost 5 bases, J lost 12 bases, and 18 bases stayed unmatched. Per germline, CDR1 MDHEN and CDR2 SYDVKM. The CDR3 totals 15 residues. In DNA form, the CDR3 reads TGTGCCAGCAGTGTCGAAGTGAAGGGGGCGCATTCCGACACCTTC. It translates to CASSVEVKGAHSDTF.

This clonotype was picked up many times. V gene TRBV4-2 combines with J gene TRBJ2-5; D remains unclear. V lost 1 base to trimming and J lost 2 bases, with 8 bases between them. The CDR3 loop spans 14 amino acids. In germline, CDR1 is LGHNA, CDR2 YNFKEQ. CDR3 sequence reads: CASSQGVYQETQYF. The CDR3 DNA follows: TGTGCCAGCAGCCAAGGAGTATATCAAGAGACCCAGTACTTC.

This chain links TRBV15 with TRBJ2-2, with 14 bases that match TRBD2. With 5 bases clipped from V and 1 base from J, the junction kept 9 bases outside the gene matches. The CDR3 runs to 19 residues. Per germline, CDR1 LNHNV and CDR2 YYDKDF (reference sequence). CDR3: CATSVPPGLAGENTGELFF. The CDR3 nucleotides read TGTGCCACCAGCGTTCCTCCGGGACTAGCGGGGGAGAACACCGGGGAGCTGTTTTTT.

V is TRBV20-1 and J is TRBJ2-1; TRBD1 agrees at 7 bases. The J segment lost 9 bases and the V segment lost 0 bases, leaving 11 bases of the junction unmatched. This CDR3 contains 15 residues. Germline lookup yields CDR1 DFQATT and CDR2 SNEGSKA (reference sequence). This CDR3 reads CSARDWRQGNGEQFF. The CDR3 DNA reads TGCAGTGCTAGAGATTGGAGACAGGGAAATGGTGAGCAGTTCTTC.

The V call is TRBV20-1, the J call TRBJ2-1; TRBD2 agrees at 7 bases. Looked up from germline, CDR1 is DFQATT and CDR2 is SNEGSKA (reference sequence). The junction had 5 bases not matched to a gene; V was cut back by 3 bases and J by 0 bases. The CDR3 is 15 residues long. The CDR3 reads CSARGWGGSYNEQFF. The CDR3, as DNA: TGCAGTGCTAGGGGTTGGGGGGGCTCCTACAATGAGCAGTTCTTC.

With regard to this clonotype: A much larger clonotype is one base distant, so this may be a read error. Given the absence of the conserved phenylalanine or tryptophan at the CDR3 end, a read error is likely. CDR3 loop: CSARTGTGPYNEQFL. CDR3 coding DNA: TGCAGTGCGCGAACCGGGACAGGTCCCTACAATGAGCAGTTCTTG. This chain joins TRBV20-1 and TRBJ2-1; 8 bases agree with TRBD1. Germline V gene sequence: CDR1 DFQATT, CDR2 SNEGSKA (reference sequence). The V gene end was trimmed by 6 bases and the J gene end by 2 bases; junction bases not matched to a gene: 9. This CDR3 region has 15 residues.

This clonotype was seen more than once but under ten times. The J gene is TRBJ2-5, the V gene TRBV28; no clear D. The V end was cut by 3 bases, the J end by 3 bases, with 14 bases between. The germline CDR1 and CDR2 sequences are MDHEN and SYDVKM. The CDR3 covers 15 residues. CDR3 in amino acids: CASSLSGQPKETQYF. The CDR3 DNA is TGTGCCAGCAGTTTGTCCGGCCAGCCTAAAGAGACCCAGTACTTC.

This clonotype appeared many times. The rearrangement links TRBV6-2 or TRBV6-3 to TRBJ1-2, with a possible D match to TRBD1 (5 bases). The CDR3 is made up of 17 amino acids. Germline CDR1 and CDR2: MNHEY and SVGEGT. Trimming cost V 4 bases and J 1 base, with 19 bases left between them. CDR3 sequence (DNA): TGTGCCAGCAGTTTTCCACCGGGACGTCTTAATAACTATGGCTACACCTTC. It yields the protein CASSFPPGRLNNYGYTF.

This clonotype has ten or more counts. The J gene is TRBJ2-3, the V gene TRBV12-3 or TRBV12-4, with no clear D. The CDR3 is 13 residues long. Trimming took off 6 bases at V and 8 bases at J, with 15 bases between the two ends. Here the CDR3 reads CASSPAVLGTQYF. Here the CDR3 DNA reads TGTGCCAGCAGCCCGGCCGTCCTCGGTACGCAGTATTTT.

This chain joins TRBV4-2 and TRBJ2-7; 9 bases fit TRBD2. This CDR3 is built from 16 residues. The ends lost 0 bases at V and 6 bases at J; junction bases unmatched: 9. Germline lookup yields CDR1 LGHNA and CDR2 YNFKEQ. The DNA for the CDR3 is TGTGCCAGCAGCCAAGACCAAAGCGGGAGGACGGTCGAGCAGTACTTC. It codes for CASSQDQSGRTVEQYF.

The gene calls are TRBV30 and TRBJ2-5; the match to TRBD1 covers 10 bases. Per germline, CDR1 GTSNPN and CDR2 SVGIG (reference sequence). The length of the CDR3 is 15 residues. After removal of 3 bases from V and 2 bases from J, the junction contained 6 bases not matched to a gene. As DNA, the CDR3 is TGTGCCTGGAGGCCCTTGGGACAGGGGCAAGAGACCCAGTACTTC. Its protein product is CAWRPLGQGQETQYF. The full variable domain, rest sourced from reference TRBV30 and TRBJ2-5, is SQTIHQWPATLVQPVGSPLSLECTVEGTSNPNLYWYRQAAGRGLQLLFYSVGIGQISSEVPQNLSASRPQDRQFILSSKKLLLSDSGFYLCAWRPLGQGQETQYFGPGTRLLVL.

This clonotype has at least ten counts. The rearrangement links TRBV7-8 to TRBJ1-5, with a possible D match to TRBD1 (5 bases). V lost 5 bases and J 4 bases, leaving 15 bases between the germline ends. The germline CDR1 and CDR2 sequences are SGHVS and FQNEAQ. The CDR3 extends over 15 amino acids. The CDR3 is CASSPIGGENQPQHF. DNA of the CDR3: TGTGCCAGCAGCCCCATCGGGGGGGAAAATCAGCCCCAGCATTTT. The full variable domain, in which reference TRBV7-8 and TRBJ1-5 provide the parts outside the CDR3, is GAGVSQSPRYKVAKRGQDVALRCDPISGHVSLFWYQQALGQGPEFLTYFQNEAQLDKSGLPSDRFFAERPEGSVSTLKIQRTQQEDSAVYLCASSPIGGENQPQHFGDGTRLSIL.

This clonotype was picked up many times. The CDR3 DNA follows: TGTGCCAGCAGCGCGAGACGGGAGACCCAGTACTTC. This gives the protein CASSARRETQYF. The chain is built from TRBV28 and TRBJ2-5; D remains unclear. The CDR3 extends over 12 amino acids. The germline V and J ends were trimmed by 6 bases and 5 bases, with 10 bases remaining between them. CDR1 is MDHEN and CDR2 is SYDVKM in the germline V gene.

This clonotype was seen more than once but under ten times. The genes are TRBV5-1 and TRBJ1-4; the D is unclear. This CDR3 is built from 13 residues. V was shortened by 0 bases and J by 8 bases, with 8 bases between the two germline ends. CDR1 and CDR2 from the germline V gene are SGHRS and YFSETQ. The CDR3 here is CASSLEFGEKLFF. Written as DNA, the CDR3 is TGCGCCAGCAGCTTGGAATTTGGCGAAAAACTGTTTTTT. The full variable domain, completed using reference TRBV5-1 and TRBJ1-4, is KAGVTQTPRYLIKTRGQQVTLSCSPISGHRSVSWYQQTPGQGLQFLFEYFSETQRNKGNFPGRFSGRQFSNSRSEMNVSTLELGDSALYLCASSLEFGEKLFFGSGTQLSVL.

The table lists this clonotype with a count of one. J is TRBJ2-2 and V is TRBV5-1, with 14 bases lining up with TRBD2. Unmatched junction bases numbered 7, after V lost 4 bases and J lost 2 bases. CDR1 SGHRS and CDR2 YFSETQ come from the germline V gene. The CDR3 loop spans 18 amino acids. The CDR3 coding sequence is TGCGCCAGCAGCCGTTCGGGGACTAGCGGGGGAAACACCGGGGAGCTGTTTTTT. Translated, it gives CASSRSGTSGGNTGELFF.

This clonotype has ten or more counts. The chain joins TRBV28 to TRBJ2-7; D call uncertain. In germline, CDR1 is MDHEN, CDR2 SYDVKM. This CDR3 comprises 13 residues. Between the trimmed V and J ends, which lost 6 bases and 0 bases, there was a span of 9 bases. In DNA form, the CDR3 reads TGTGCCAGCAGATACGGACGCTCCTACGAGCAGTACTTC. Amino acid sequence: CASRYGRSYEQYF. Based on the CDR3 plus reference TRBV28 and TRBJ2-7, the full variable domain is DVKVTQSSRYLVKRTGEKVFLECVQDMDHENMFWYRQDPGLGLRLIYFSYDVKMKEKGDIPEGYSVSREKKERFSLILESASTNQTSMYLCASRYGRSYEQYFGPGTRLTVT.

This clonotype was picked up one time. The chain has TRBV7-9 and TRBJ2-3; tentatively, D is TRBD1 or TRBD2 (5 bases each). V was trimmed by 4 bases and J by 4 bases, leaving 21 bases between them. The V gene's germline CDR1 is SEHNR and CDR2 FQNEAQ (reference sequence). CDR3 length: 17 residues. CDR3 protein: CASSSNKGRVHADTQYF. The CDR3 DNA reads TGTGCCAGCAGCTCCAACAAGGGACGGGTTCACGCAGATACGCAGTATTTT.